Listed here is a single TCR beta chain. This sample was included in a study of cytomegalovirus exposure and HLA in healthy donors. The PCR ran on 60 Vbeta and 13 Jbeta primers. Sequencing used immunoSEQ multiplex PCR; TCRdb keeps in-frame clones, though not all of them. The sample carries about 200,000 clones, approximately 82% recorded once. The V end was cut by 0 bases, the J end by 0 bases, with 21 bases between. Germline V lookup: CDR1 SGHDN, CDR2 FVKESK. CDR3 length: 20 amino acids. The sequenced sample consisted of PBMCs. The source is a male donor in good health and CMV-seronegative. The V gene is TRBV14, the J gene TRBJ1-5, with a possible D match to TRBD1 (6 bases). The CDR3 DNA is TGTGCCAGCAGCCAAGAGAGGCCCAACAGGGTCTGCGATAGCAATCAGCCCCAGCATTTT. It yields the protein CASSQERPNRVCDSNQPQHF.